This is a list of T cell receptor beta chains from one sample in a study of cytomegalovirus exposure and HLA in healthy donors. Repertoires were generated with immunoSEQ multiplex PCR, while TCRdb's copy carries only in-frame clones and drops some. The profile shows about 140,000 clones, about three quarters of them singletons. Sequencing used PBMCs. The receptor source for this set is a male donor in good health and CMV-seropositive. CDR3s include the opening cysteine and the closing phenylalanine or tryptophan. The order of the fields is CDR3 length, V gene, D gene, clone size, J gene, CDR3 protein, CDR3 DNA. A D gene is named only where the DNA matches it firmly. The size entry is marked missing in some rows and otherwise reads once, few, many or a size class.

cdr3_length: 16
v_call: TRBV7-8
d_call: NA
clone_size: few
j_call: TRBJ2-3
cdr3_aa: CASSPHGMRGTDTQYF
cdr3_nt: TGTGCCAGCAGCCCCCATGGCATGCGGGGAACAGATACGCAGTATTTT

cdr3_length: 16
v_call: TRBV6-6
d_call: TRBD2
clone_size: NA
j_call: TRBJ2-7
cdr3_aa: CASSYGGTSGNYEQYF
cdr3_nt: TGTGCCAGCAGTTACGGAGGGACTAGCGGGAACTACGAGCAGTACTTC

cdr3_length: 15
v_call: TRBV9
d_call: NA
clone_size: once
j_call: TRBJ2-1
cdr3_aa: CASSVGNGLNNEQFF
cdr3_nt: TGTGCCAGCAGCGTAGGGAACGGACTAAACAATGAGCAGTTCTTC

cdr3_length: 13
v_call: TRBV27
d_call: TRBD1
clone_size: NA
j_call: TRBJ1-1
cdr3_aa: CASSLWDRGEAFF
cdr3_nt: TGTGCCAGCAGTTTATGGGACAGGGGCGAAGCTTTCTTT

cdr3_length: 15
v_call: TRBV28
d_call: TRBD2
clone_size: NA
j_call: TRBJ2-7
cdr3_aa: CASSPVLADSYEQYF
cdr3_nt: TGTGCCAGCAGCCCCGTTCTAGCGGATTCCTACGAGCAGTACTTC

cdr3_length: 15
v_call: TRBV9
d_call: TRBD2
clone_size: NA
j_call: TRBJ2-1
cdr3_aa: CASSVGGGGANEQFF
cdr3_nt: TGTGCCAGCAGCGTAGGTGGCGGGGGGGCCAATGAGCAGTTCTTC

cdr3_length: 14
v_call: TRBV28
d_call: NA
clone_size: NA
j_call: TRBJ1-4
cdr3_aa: CASSPGGANEKLFF
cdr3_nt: TGTGCCAGCAGTCCGGGGGGGGCTAATGAAAAACTGTTTTTT

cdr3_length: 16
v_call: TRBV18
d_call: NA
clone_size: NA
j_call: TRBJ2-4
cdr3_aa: CASSPLRDNRGNIQYF
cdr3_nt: TGTGCCAGCTCACCACTCCGGGACAATCGGGGAAACATTCAGTACTTC

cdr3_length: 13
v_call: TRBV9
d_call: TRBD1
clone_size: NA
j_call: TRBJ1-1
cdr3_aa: CASSAPPGQEAFF
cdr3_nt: TGTGCCAGCAGCGCTCCCCCGGGACAGGAAGCTTTCTTT

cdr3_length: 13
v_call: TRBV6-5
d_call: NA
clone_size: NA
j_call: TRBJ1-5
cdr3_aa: CASSHRADQPQHF
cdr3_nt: TGTGCCAGCAGCCACAGGGCCGATCAGCCCCAGCATTTT

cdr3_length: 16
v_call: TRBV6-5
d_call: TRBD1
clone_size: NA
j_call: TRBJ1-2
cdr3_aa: CASSYGVGGTVYGYTF
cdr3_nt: TGTGCCAGCAGTTACGGGGTTGGAGGGACAGTCTACGGCTACACCTTC

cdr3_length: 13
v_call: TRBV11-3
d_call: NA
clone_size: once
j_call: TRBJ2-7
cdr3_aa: CASSLGGQGEQYF
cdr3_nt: TGTGCCAGCAGCTTAGGGGGGCAGGGGGAGCAGTACTTC

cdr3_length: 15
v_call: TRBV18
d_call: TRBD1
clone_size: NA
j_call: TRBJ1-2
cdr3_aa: CASSPGTGFNYGYTF
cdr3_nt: TGTGCCAGCTCACCCGGGACAGGTTTTAACTATGGCTACACCTTC

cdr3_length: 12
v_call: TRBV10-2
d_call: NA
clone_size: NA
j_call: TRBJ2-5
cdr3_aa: CATSSGWETQYF
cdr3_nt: TGCGCCACCTCTAGTGGTTGGGAGACCCAGTACTTC

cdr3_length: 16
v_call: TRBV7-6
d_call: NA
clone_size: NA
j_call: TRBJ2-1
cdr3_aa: CASSRRSGRSYNEQFF
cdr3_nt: TGTGCCAGCAGCCGACGGAGCGGTCGCTCCTACAATGAGCAGTTCTTC

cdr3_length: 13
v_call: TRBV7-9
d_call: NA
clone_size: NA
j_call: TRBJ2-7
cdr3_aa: CASSFDSPYEQYF
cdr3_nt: TGTGCCAGCAGCTTCGACAGCCCCTACGAGCAGTACTTC

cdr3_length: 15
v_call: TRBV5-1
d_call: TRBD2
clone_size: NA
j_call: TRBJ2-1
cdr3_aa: CASSFTSGDYNEQFF
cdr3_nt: TGCGCCAGCAGCTTCACTAGCGGCGATTACAATGAGCAGTTCTTC

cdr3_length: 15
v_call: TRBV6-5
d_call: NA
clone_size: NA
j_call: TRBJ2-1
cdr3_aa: CASSPAGLTYNEQFF
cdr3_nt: TGTGCCAGCAGCCCCGCGGGTCTAACCTACAATGAGCAGTTCTTC

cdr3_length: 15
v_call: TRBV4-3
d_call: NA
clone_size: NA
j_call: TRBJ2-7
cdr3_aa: CASSQDSTSSDEQYF
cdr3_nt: TGCGCCAGCAGCCAAGATTCGACATCCTCTGACGAGCAGTACTTC

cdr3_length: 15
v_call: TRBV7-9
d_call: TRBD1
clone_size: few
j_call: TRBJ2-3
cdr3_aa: CASSLTGGLGDTQYF
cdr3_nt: TGTGCCAGCAGCCTGACAGGGGGCCTAGGAGATACGCAGTATTTT

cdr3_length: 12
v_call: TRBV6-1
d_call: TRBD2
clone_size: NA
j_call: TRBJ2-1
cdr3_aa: CASTGTSNEQFF
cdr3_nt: TGTGCCAGCACCGGGACTAGCAATGAGCAGTTCTTC

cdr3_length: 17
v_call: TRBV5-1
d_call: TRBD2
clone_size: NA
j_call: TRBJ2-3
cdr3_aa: CASSETSGGAGTDTQYF
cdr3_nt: TGCGCCAGCAGCGAGACTAGCGGGGGGGCTGGCACAGATACGCAGTATTTT

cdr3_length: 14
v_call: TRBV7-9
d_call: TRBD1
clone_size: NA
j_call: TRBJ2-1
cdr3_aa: CASSLGTGSNEQFF
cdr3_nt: TGTGCCAGCAGCTTAGGGACAGGGAGTAATGAGCAGTTCTTC

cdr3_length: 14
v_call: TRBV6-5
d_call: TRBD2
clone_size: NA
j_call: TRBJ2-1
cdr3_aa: CASSYSAGRDEQFF
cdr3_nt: TGTGCCAGCAGTTACTCGGCAGGGAGGGATGAGCAGTTCTTC

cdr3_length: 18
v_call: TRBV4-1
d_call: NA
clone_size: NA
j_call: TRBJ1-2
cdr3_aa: CASSQDQFRFIDVDGYTF
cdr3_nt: TGCGCCAGCAGCCAAGATCAATTCCGGTTTATCGATGTGGATGGCTACACCTTC

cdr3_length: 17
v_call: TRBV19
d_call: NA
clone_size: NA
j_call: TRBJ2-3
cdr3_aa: CASHSRVQFDLSDTQYF
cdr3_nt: TGTGCCAGTCACTCCAGGGTTCAGTTCGATCTCTCAGATACGCAGTATTTT

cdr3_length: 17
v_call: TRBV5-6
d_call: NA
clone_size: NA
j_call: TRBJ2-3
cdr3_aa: CASSFDPQVYGTDTQYF
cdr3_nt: TGTGCCAGCAGCTTCGACCCCCAGGTCTATGGCACAGATACGCAGTATTTT

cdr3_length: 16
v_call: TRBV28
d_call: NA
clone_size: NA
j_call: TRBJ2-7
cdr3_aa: CASSLSERGYGGEQYF
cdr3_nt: TGTGCCAGCAGTTTATCTGAGAGGGGGTATGGTGGCGAGCAGTACTTC

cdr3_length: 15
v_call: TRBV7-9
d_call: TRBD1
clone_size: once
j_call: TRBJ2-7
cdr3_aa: CASSRSRDRGWEQYF
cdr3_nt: TGTGCCAGCAGCCGCTCCCGGGACAGGGGATGGGAGCAGTACTTC

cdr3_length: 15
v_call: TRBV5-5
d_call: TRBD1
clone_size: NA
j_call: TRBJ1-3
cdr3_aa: CASSLNRGSGNTIYF
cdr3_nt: TGTGCCAGCAGCTTGAACAGGGGATCTGGAAACACCATATATTTT

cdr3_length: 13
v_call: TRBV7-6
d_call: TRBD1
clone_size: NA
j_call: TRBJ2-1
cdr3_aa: CASSQRQGAKMFF
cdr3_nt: TGTGCCAGCAGTCAGCGGCAGGGGGCGAAAATGTTCTTC

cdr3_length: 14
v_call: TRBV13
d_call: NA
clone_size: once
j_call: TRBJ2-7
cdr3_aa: CASSLRSLGYEQYF
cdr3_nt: TGTGCCAGCAGCTTGAGATCCCTAGGCTACGAGCAGTACTTC

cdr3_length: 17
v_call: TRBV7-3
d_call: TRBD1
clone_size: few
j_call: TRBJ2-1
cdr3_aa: CASSLTPDRVEANEQFF
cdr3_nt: TGTGCCAGCAGCTTAACCCCGGACAGGGTAGAGGCCAATGAGCAGTTCTTC

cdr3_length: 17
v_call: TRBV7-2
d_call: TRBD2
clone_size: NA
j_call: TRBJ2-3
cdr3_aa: CASSPFGREGRTDTQYF
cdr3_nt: TGTGCCAGCAGCCCCTTCGGGCGGGAGGGCCGTACAGATACGCAGTATTTT

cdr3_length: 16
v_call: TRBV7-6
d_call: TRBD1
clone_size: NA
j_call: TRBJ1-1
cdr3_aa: CASSAYRDRGNTEAFF
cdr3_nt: TGTGCCAGCAGCGCATATAGGGACAGGGGGAACACTGAAGCTTTCTTT

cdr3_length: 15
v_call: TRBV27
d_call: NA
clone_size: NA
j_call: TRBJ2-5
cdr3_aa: CASSSQGFGVETQYF
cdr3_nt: TGTGCCAGCAGTTCGCAGGGTTTCGGAGTAGAGACCCAGTACTTC

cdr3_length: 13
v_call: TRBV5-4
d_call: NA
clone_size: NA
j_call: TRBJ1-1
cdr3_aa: CASSLQGGTEAFF
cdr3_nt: TGTGCCAGCAGCTTGCAGGGAGGCACTGAAGCTTTCTTT

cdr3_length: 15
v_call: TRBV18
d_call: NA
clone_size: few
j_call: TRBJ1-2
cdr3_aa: CASSPSSDRNYGYTF
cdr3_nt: TGTGCCAGCTCACCATCCTCGGACAGAAACTATGGCTACACCTTC

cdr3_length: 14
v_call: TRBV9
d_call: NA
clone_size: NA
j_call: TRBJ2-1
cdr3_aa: CASSVAGDYNEQFF
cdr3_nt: TGTGCCAGCAGCGTAGCGGGGGACTACAATGAGCAGTTCTTC

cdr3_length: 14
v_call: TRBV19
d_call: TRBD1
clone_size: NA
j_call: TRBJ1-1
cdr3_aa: CASSLTGMNTEAFF
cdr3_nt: TGTGCCAGTAGTTTGACAGGGATGAACACTGAAGCTTTCTTT

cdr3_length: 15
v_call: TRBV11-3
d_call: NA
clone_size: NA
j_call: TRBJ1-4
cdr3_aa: CASSTYRDSGEKLFF
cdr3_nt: TGTGCCAGCAGCACGTACCGGGACTCGGGAGAAAAACTGTTTTTT

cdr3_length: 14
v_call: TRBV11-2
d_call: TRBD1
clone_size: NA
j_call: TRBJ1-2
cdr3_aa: CASSLAGGDYGYTF
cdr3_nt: TGTGCCAGCAGCTTAGCAGGGGGCGACTATGGCTACACCTTC

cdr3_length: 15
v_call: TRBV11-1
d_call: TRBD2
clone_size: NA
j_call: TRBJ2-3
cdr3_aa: CASSWEGPNTDTQYF
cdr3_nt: TGTGCCAGCAGCTGGGAGGGCCCCAACACAGATACGCAGTATTTT

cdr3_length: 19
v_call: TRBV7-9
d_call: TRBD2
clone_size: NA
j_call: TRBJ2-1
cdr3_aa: CASSLGALAGVGSGNEQFF
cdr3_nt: TGTGCCAGCAGCTTAGGGGCGCTAGCGGGAGTCGGTTCGGGGAATGAGCAGTTCTTC